This T cell receptor (beta chain) was sequenced for a study of blood T cell repertoires in COVID-19 (dated by TCRdb to the early 2020s). Background on the whole study: The collaborator samples originated in the United States, Italy and Spain and spanned the acute and convalescent phases of COVID-19. Sample metadata almost always included a de-identified subject ID, COVID-19 status, age in years and sex. The repertoires were released in a freely available public database meant as a resource for research on the immune response to SARS-CoV-2. Subjects who had been exposed to COVID-19, were actively infected with it, or had recovered from it provided the deeply sampled blood TCRbeta repertoires that made up the dataset. Samples came from the ongoing ImmuneRACE study (first 160 participants) plus 1,254 subjects from 6 global collaborators. Where available, HLA class I and class II types were taken from metadata supplied by the sample provider and were not determined by assay-based typing. The prospective study material was composed of cDNA or gDNA derived from T cells, B-cell-depleted T cells, or PBMCs. General conclusions and limits of the study: The amount of clinical and demographic metadata varied by source and participant and was provided uncurated.

The immunoSEQ Assay, a bias-controlled multiplex PCR, was used to amplify TCRbeta CDR3 regions from genomic DNA. The paper's processing steps were these. Nucleated cell counts per sample were estimated from amplification of reference gene primers within the assay. To quantify the absolute abundance of each unique TCRbeta CDR3 rearrangement, sequence reads were collapsed and filtered. Productive Simpson clonality was computed per sample as the square root of Simpson's diversity index over productive rearrangements. TCRdb provides this immuneACCESS table in a form limited to in-frame rearrangements. Some clones are lacking; in checked studies, under half of them reflect an unresolved V gene, and why the rest are absent is not known. V, J and clone size are those of that table, while D and trimming were read from the DNA. For this sample there are more than 150,000 clones; less than 80% appear just once. Clones ranked in the top ten supply roughly 14% of the sample.

From the germline V gene (reference sequence), CDR1 is LGHDT and CDR2 is YNNKEL. V trim: 1 base; J trim: 2 bases; unmatched bases: 8. The CDR3, from cysteine to phenylalanine, totals 16 residues. Left in the record is the CDR3 DNA by itself, 48 bases read in frame from the first base. Concerning this clone: What antigen it recognizes has not been identified. Within one base of it there is no much larger clone, and no base qualities were kept.

Samples from volunteer blood donors who had recovered from COVID-19 were contributed by a second Seattle source. Collaborating institutions collected whole blood in K2EDTA tubes following their own protocols. For TCRbeta analysis, collaborators shipped samples as frozen whole blood, isolated PBMCs, or DNA extracted from either of those sample types. The chain is encoded by TRBV3-1 (or the pseudogene TRBV3-2) joined to TRBJ2-7; 7 central nucleotides agree with TRBD2. Sequencing was performed on peripheral blood. The source is a man aged 50 to 60 who had recovered from COVID-19. The CDR3 protein is CASSQVRAGRTYEQYF. The DNA sequence reads TGTGCCAGCAGCCAAGTACGAGCGGGACGAACCTACGAGCAGTACTTC.